Presented here are 6 T cell receptor beta chains from one specimen sequenced in a study of blood T cells in healthy people across ages. Together with a sample-barcoded 5' primer, a J-beta primer mix was included in a second PCR lasting about 7 to 11 cycles. TCRdb reprocessed the 5' RACE reads via MiXCR and lists one record per CDR3 protein. This sample has over 1.5 million distinct CDR3 sequences, with around half found just once. Specimen: blood. These receptors were collected from a middle-aged woman in good health.

The rearrangement joins TRBV7-9 to TRBJ2-5; D gene unclear. CDR3 length: 14 residues. V was pared by 6 bases and J by 5 bases, with 16 bases between. Germline V gives CDR1 SEHNR, CDR2 FQNEAQ (reference sequence). The CDR3 loop reads CASRHRGSRETQYF. Written as DNA, the CDR3 is TGTGCCAGCAGGCATAGAGGATCTCGGGAGACCCAGTACTTC.

The chain uses TRBV7-2 and TRBJ2-6; D remains ambiguous. Germline assignment: CDR1 SGHTA and CDR2 FQGNSA. The CDR3 contains 15 residues. The V gene lost 5 bases and the J gene lost 0 bases, with 8 bases spanning the gap. The CDR3 sequence is CASSARNSGANVLTF. In nucleotides, the CDR3 is TGTGCCAGCAGCGCGAGGAACTCTGGGGCCAACGTCCTGACTTTC.

This clonotype was recorded a few times. The chain uses TRBV12-3 or TRBV12-4 and TRBJ1-1; no clear D. This CDR3 comprises 13 residues. The V gene lost 3 bases and the J gene lost 4 bases, with 9 bases spanning the gap. The CDR3 nucleotides read TGTGCCAGCAGTTTGGTATTCGGCACTGAAGCTTTCTTT. Translated, it gives CASSLVFGTEAFF.

This clonotype showed up just once. The J gene is TRBJ2-1, the V gene TRBV7-3; D unclear. Deletions cut 0 bases from V and 0 bases from J, with 9 bases between. CDR1 is SGHTA, CDR2 FQGTGA, per germline. The CDR3 consists of 16 residues. CDR3 DNA sequence: TGTGCCAGCAGCTTAACGGGCAGATACTCCTACAATGAGCAGTTCTTC. Its translation is CASSLTGRYSYNEQFF.

This clonotype came up a few times. This chain uses TRBV5-1 with TRBJ2-5; TRBD1 might be the D (6 bases). The V gene's germline CDR1 is SGHRS and CDR2 YFSETQ. The CDR3 is 15 residues long. The V and J ends lost 7 bases and 0 bases respectively, with 16 bases between them. The CDR3 region has the DNA TGCGCCAGCTCCCGGGCGAGGGACAACCAAGAGACCCAGTACTTC. Its translation is CASSRARDNQETQYF.

V is TRBV18 and J is TRBJ2-3; the D gene is possibly TRBD2 (6 bases). There are 13 residues in the CDR3. Trimming cost V 7 bases and J 2 bases, with 10 bases left between them. Germline V lookup: CDR1 KGHSH, CDR2 LQKENI. The CDR3 DNA reads as TGTGCCAGCTTCAAGCGGGTCACAGATACGCAGTATTTT. This gives the protein CASFKRVTDTQYF.